Detailed here is one TCR beta chain. Its antigen is currently unknown. The sample belongs to a study of OX40 agonist ivuxolimab in advanced cancers. CDR3 length: 14 amino acids. Germline CDR1 MNHNS, CDR2 SASEGT. Trimming removed 8 bases at V and 0 bases at J, with 13 bases between. Sequencing was performed with immunoSEQ multiplex PCR; in TCRdb, only in-frame clones are kept and a portion is missing. This repertoire shows approximately 14,000 clones, approximately 75% found once; its top ten account for about 31%. Overall study findings and caveats: Mean expanded clone counts were higher in CD8+ than CD4+ T cells.

This sequence was found in an adult with an advanced solid tumor such as melanoma, head and neck, liver or kidney cancer. The chain uses TRBV6-1 and TRBJ1-1; no clear D gene. Sample: CD4+ or CD8+ T cells sorted from blood, taken in a trial of the OX40 agonist ivuxolimab. The chain's CDR3 is CASLDGGMNTEAFF. For the CDR3, the DNA is TGTGCCAGCTTGGACGGCGGAATGAACACTGAAGCTTTCTTT.